This section outlines one T cell receptor (beta chain) sequence together with its context. What it recognizes is unknown. This sample stems from a study of T cells expressing NK-cell markers. Study context: Repertoires of TCR beta were obtained from T cells sorted as CD3+CD56+NKG2C+, CD3+CD56+NKG2C- and CD3+CD56-NKG2C+. Study findings and constraints: Dominance of the CD3+CD56-NKG2C+ fraction by these clonotypes also held in several donors. Nothing established the HCMV specificity of expanded NKG2C+ T cell clones.

Germline V gene data show CDR1 as SSHAT and CDR2 as FNYEAQ (reference sequence). The CDR3 has 14 residues. Production of TCR beta cDNA relied on 5'RACE template switching with UMIs. For each CDR3 protein, TCRdb gives one entry from its re-call of the 5' RACE reads, without DNA. The sample table sets out 450,000 to 600,000 distinct CDR3 sequences. Sequenced input: blood T cells: a sorted CD56 or NKG2C T cell subset, CD4+ or CD8+ T cells, or bulk PBMC T cells (not recorded which). This chain connects TRBV7-7 to TRBJ2-6. This sequence was found in a man aged 18 to 30 in good health. CDR3: CASSPKTGANVLTF.